Presented here are 17 T cell receptor beta chains from one specimen sequenced in a study of cytomegalovirus exposure and HLA in healthy donors. Primers: 60 Vbeta forward and 13 Jbeta reverse. Sequenced by immunoSEQ multiplex PCR; TCRdb stores in-frame clones only, minus some. The sample yields 65,000 to 100,000 clones, roughly three quarters seen once. Sequencing was performed on PBMCs. The source is a man in his forties in good health and CMV-seronegative.

The chain is built from TRBV11-2 and TRBJ2-5; D uncertain. V lost 0 bases, J lost 1 base, and 3 bases lay in between. Looked up from germline, CDR1 is SGHAT and CDR2 is FQNNGV. The CDR3 length is 13 residues. The CDR3 sequence is CASSLDLQETQYF. The CDR3 nucleotides are TGTGCCAGCAGCTTAGATCTCCAAGAGACCCAGTACTTC. Looking up the rest from reference TRBV11-2 and TRBJ2-5 gives the full variable domain: EAGVAQSPRYKIIEKRQSVAFWCNPISGHATLYWYQQILGQGPKLLIQFQNNGVVDDSQLPKDRFSAERLKGVDSTLKIQPAKLEDSAVYLCASSLDLQETQYFGPGTRLLVL.

This clone was picked up one time. DNA for the CDR3: TGTGCCAGCAGTGGACAGGAGAAGGGCGAGCAGTACTTC. Its translation is CASSGQEKGEQYF. The chain couples TRBV6-1 to TRBJ2-7; possibly TRBD1 for D (6 bases). Trimming shortened V by 4 bases and J by 6 bases, and 13 bases separated the two germline ends. Germline values: CDR1 MNHNS, CDR2 SASEGT. CDR3 length equals 13 residues.

The genes are TRBV10-3 and TRBJ2-1; possibly TRBD2 for D (6 bases). This CDR3 has 13 residues. Trimming cost V 10 bases and J 4 bases, with 14 bases left between them. Germline V gene lookup returns CDR1 ENHRY and CDR2 SYGVKD. The CDR3 DNA is TGTGCCACCCGGGTCGGGGGATACAATGAGCAGTTCTTC. Its translation: CATRVGGYNEQFF.

The chain couples TRBV5-6 to TRBJ2-5, with TRBD1 matching 9 bases. CDR1 and CDR2 (germline): SGHDT, YYEEEE. J lost 5 bases, V lost 2 bases, and 4 bases had no gene match. This CDR3 spans 14 amino acids. CDR3 residues: CASSLGTGGETQYF. Written as DNA, the CDR3 is TGTGCCAGCAGCTTAGGAACAGGGGGCGAGACCCAGTACTTC.

The chain joins TRBV6-1 to TRBJ2-6; D may be TRBD1 (6 bases). Germline V gives CDR1 MNHNS, CDR2 SASEGT. The CDR3 contains 16 residues. Trimming took 4 bases from V and 1 from J, leaving 11 bases between them. The CDR3 DNA reads as TGTGCCAGCAGTGCACAGGGTTATTCTGGGGCCAACGTCCTGACTTTC. This codes for CASSAQGYSGANVLTF.

The rearrangement joins TRBV12-5 to TRBJ1-1; 10 bases are a match to TRBD1. Germline-derived CDR1 and CDR2 are LGHNT and FRNRAP. The CDR3 loop spans 14 amino acids. The trim removed 6 bases at V and 0 bases at J, leaving 1 base unmatched. This CDR3 reads CASGDRGLNTEAFF. The CDR3 DNA sequence: TGTGCTAGTGGGGACAGGGGGTTGAACACTGAAGCTTTCTTT.

The V gene is TRBV29-1, the J gene TRBJ1-2, with D unclear. There are 14 residues in the CDR3. V lost 3 bases and J 4 bases, leaving 15 bases between the germline ends. The germline CDR1 and CDR2 sequences are SQVTM and ANQGSEA. CDR3 coding DNA: TGCAGCGTTGAGGCCGGGTTGGTTATCTATGGCTACACCTTC. Its protein is CSVEAGLVIYGYTF.

The chain carries TRBV18 and TRBJ1-5; 7 bases are shared with TRBD1. The CDR3 runs to 16 residues. The germline CDR1 and CDR2 sequences are KGHSH and LQKENI. J lost 5 bases, V lost 3 bases, and 10 bases had no gene match. CDR3 residues: CASSPPEGAAYQPQHF. The CDR3 coding sequence is TGTGCCAGCTCACCCCCCGAGGGGGCCGCCTATCAGCCCCAGCATTTT.

The chain combines TRBV7-2 with TRBJ1-2; no firm D call. In germline, CDR1 is SGHTA, CDR2 FQGNSA. V lost 1 base to trimming and J lost 3 bases, with 6 bases between them. The CDR3 is made up of 13 amino acids. DNA for the CDR3: TGTGCCAGCAGCTTAGGGCCCGACTATGGCTACACCTTC. Its translation is CASSLGPDYGYTF.

This chain connects TRBV6-4 to TRBJ2-3; TRBD1 might be the D (6 bases). Trimming took off 4 bases at V and 3 bases at J, with 8 bases between the two ends. CDR3 length: 13 residues. Germline loops: CDR1 MRHNA, CDR2 SNTAGT. CDR3 sequence reads: CASSGTETDTQYF. The CDR3 nucleotides are TGTGCCAGCAGTGGGACAGAAACAGATACGCAGTATTTT.

The J gene is TRBJ1-1, the V gene TRBV4-1; D is undetermined. V lost 1 base and J 1 base, leaving 10 bases between the germline ends. Germline V gene sequence: CDR1 MGHRA, CDR2 YSYEKL. This CDR3 spans 15 amino acids. CDR3 sequence reads: CASSQVTGANTEAFF. The CDR3 DNA is TGCGCCAGCAGCCAAGTTACCGGTGCGAACACTGAAGCTTTCTTT.

This chain links TRBV4-2 with TRBJ2-7; 7 nucleotides match TRBD1. Losses at the gene ends were 0 bases for V and 1 base for J; bases not matched to a gene: 15. This CDR3 is built from 19 residues. Germline CDR1 LGHNA, CDR2 YNFKEQ. CDR3 bases: TGTGCCAGCAGCCAAGATCCACGGGCAGGGGGTCGAATTTCCTACGAGCAGTACTTC. Amino acid sequence: CASSQDPRAGGRISYEQYF.

V usage is TRBV29-1 and J usage is TRBJ1-1; 8 bases are a match to TRBD1. The CDR3 is 15 amino acids. The V gene's germline CDR1 is SQVTM and CDR2 ANQGSEA. V lost 4 bases and J lost 3; bases outside the gene matches: 10. The chain's CDR3 is CSVAGQAIMDTEAFF. CDR3 coding DNA: TGCAGCGTTGCGGGACAGGCTATCATGGACACTGAAGCTTTCTTT.

J is TRBJ1-2 and V is TRBV27, with D possibly matching TRBD1 (6 bases). Germline V gene sequence: CDR1 MNHEY, CDR2 SMNVEV (reference sequence). There are 16 residues in the CDR3. The ends were cut back, 1 base at V and 3 bases at J, with 15 bases in the middle. The CDR3 DNA reads as TGTGCCAGCAGTTTATGGGTGGGGCAGGGGCACTATGGCTACACCTTC. Protein product: CASSLWVGQGHYGYTF.

This chain joins TRBV28 and TRBJ2-1; 10 bases align to TRBD1. V gave up 7 bases and J gave up 6 bases; unmatched junction bases: 12. The CDR3 is 16 amino acids. Germline assignment: CDR1 MDHEN and CDR2 SYDVKM. CDR3 sequence (DNA): TGTGCCAGCACCCTCTTAGGGACAGGGGAGAGCAATGAGCAGTTCTTC. It yields the protein CASTLLGTGESNEQFF.

The chain employs TRBV7-9 and TRBJ1-4; the D gene is possibly TRBD1 (5 bases). The CDR3 is 14 residues long. Between the trimmed V and J ends, which lost 1 base and 7 bases, there was a span of 10 bases. Germline lookup yields CDR1 SEHNR and CDR2 FQNEAQ (reference sequence). This CDR3 reads CASSLGGRGEKLFF. CDR3 nucleotide sequence: TGTGCCAGCAGCTTAGGGGGAAGGGGTGAAAAACTGTTTTTT.

V is TRBV7-2 and J is TRBJ2-3; TRBD2 matches 10 bases. Germline lookup yields CDR1 SGHTA and CDR2 FQGNSA. The V and J ends lost 5 bases and 5 bases, in that order; junction bases with no gene match: 10. The CDR3 runs to 16 residues. The CDR3 DNA reads as TGTGCCAGCAGCCCATTTCTAGCGGGGGCCGGAGATACGCAGTATTTT. This gives the protein CASSPFLAGAGDTQYF. Full variable domain (missing parts from reference TRBV7-2 and TRBJ2-3): GAGVSQSPSNKVTEKGKDVELRCDPISGHTALYWYRQSLGQGLEFLIYFQGNSAPDKSGLPSDRFSAERTGGSVSTLTIQRTQQEDSAVYLCASSPFLAGAGDTQYFGPGTRLTVL.